One and the same sample provided the 15 T cell receptor beta chains below, sequenced in a study of cytomegalovirus exposure and HLA in healthy donors (dated by TCRdb to about 2017). Libraries came from the immunoSEQ multiplex PCR assay. For the multiplex PCR, a mixture combining 60 forward primers for TCR Vbeta segments and 13 reverse primers for TCR Jbeta segments was used. TCRdb retrieved this table from immuneACCESS and kept in-frame rearrangements only. Not all clones are present; in checked studies, unresolved V genes account for under half, and no reason is known for the remainder. Within this sample are 80,000 or so clones, with 10% of them counted one time only. The top ten constitute around 25% of the sample. Sequenced input: PBMCs. The receptors stem from a man aged 60 to 69 in good health and CMV-seropositive.

The chain combines TRBV19 with TRBJ2-2, with D possibly TRBD1 on 6 matching bases. Germline loops: CDR1 LNHDA, CDR2 SQIVND (reference sequence). The CDR3 is 15 amino acids. V lost 4 bases and J lost 1, with 10 bases in between. This chain's CDR3 is CASSTGQMNTGELFF. DNA for the CDR3: TGTGCCAGTAGTACCGGACAGATGAACACCGGGGAGCTGTTTTTT. Together with reference TRBV19 and TRBJ2-2, the CDR3 gives the full variable domain: DGGITQSPKYLFRKEGQNVTLSCEQNLNHDAMYWYRQDPGQGLRLIYYSQIVNDFQKGDIAEGYSVSREKKESFPLTVTSAQKNPTAFYLCASSTGQMNTGELFFGEGSRLTVL.

The chain employs TRBV11-3 and TRBJ2-7; TRBD1 matches at 7 bases. Germline loops: CDR1 SGHNT, CDR2 YENEEA. The V and J ends lost 5 bases and 3 bases, in that order; junction bases with no gene match: 4. The CDR3 loop spans 13 amino acids. The CDR3 region has the DNA TGTGCCAGCAGCCACCGGGACAGCTACGAGCAGTACTTC. This translates into CASSHRDSYEQYF.

This chain links TRBV5-1 with TRBJ2-3; 10 nucleotides line up with TRBD1. The CDR3 consists of 15 residues. Germline lookup yields CDR1 SGHRS and CDR2 YFSETQ. J lost 1 base, V lost 4 bases, and 3 bases had no gene match. The CDR3 DNA reads TGCGCCAGCAGCCCCGGGACAGGGGGCACAGATACGCAGTATTTT. It specifies CASSPGTGGTDTQYF.

V is TRBV11-2 and J is TRBJ2-7; a possible D gene is TRBD1 (6 bases). CDR3 size: 16 residues. Germline V lookup: CDR1 SGHAT, CDR2 FQNNGV. V dropped 2 bases and J dropped 2 bases, with 16 bases sitting between them. The CDR3 spells CASSLTQGVIPYEQYF. Here the CDR3 DNA reads TGTGCCAGCAGCTTAACACAGGGTGTGATCCCCTACGAGCAGTACTTC.

This clone has only one observation. The rearrangement joins TRBV27 to TRBJ2-1; TRBD2 might be the D (5 bases). The V end lost 4 bases, the J end lost 3 bases, and 10 bases lay between the germline ends. Looked up from germline, CDR1 is MNHEY and CDR2 is SMNVEV (reference sequence). This CDR3 region has 14 residues. CDR3 residues: CASSSADFYNEQFF. The CDR3 DNA follows: TGTGCCAGCAGTTCCGCGGACTTCTACAATGAGCAGTTCTTC.

The chain is built from TRBV13 and TRBJ2-2; the D is unclear. V was clipped by 0 bases and J by 5 bases, with 10 bases between them. CDR3 size: 15 residues. Germline loops: CDR1 PRHDT, CDR2 FYEKMQ (reference sequence). Written as DNA, the CDR3 is TGTGCCAGCAGCTTAGGGGCCCGTGCTACCGGGGAGCTGTTTTTT. Translation: CASSLGARATGELFF.

This clone showed up just a few times. This chain links TRBV19 with TRBJ1-5; tentatively, D is TRBD1 (6 bases). V was pared by 3 bases and J by 2 bases, with 11 bases between. CDR1 is LNHDA and CDR2 is SQIVND in the germline V gene (reference sequence). The CDR3 has 15 residues. Here the CDR3 DNA reads TGTGCCAGTAGTATCAACAGGGATCGCAATCAGCCCCAGCATTTT. Its translation: CASSINRDRNQPQHF.

The V gene is TRBV5-8, the J gene TRBJ2-7; 10 nucleotides line up with TRBD2. The CDR3 loop spans 15 amino acids. Per the germline V gene, CDR1 is SGHTS and CDR2 is YDEGEE. Trimming removed 5 bases from V and 3 bases from J; junction bases left unmatched: 8. The CDR3 DNA is TGTGCCAGCAGAACCGGGACTAGCGCTTACTACGAGCAGTACTTC. Translated, it gives CASRTGTSAYYEQYF.

The chain carries TRBV19 and TRBJ1-3; D may be TRBD1 (5 bases). Trimming stripped 6 bases from V and 0 bases from J, with 15 bases between. CDR1 is LNHDA and CDR2 is SQIVND in the germline V gene (reference sequence). The CDR3 runs to 16 residues. The CDR3: CASSTIDRLSGNTIYF. The CDR3 DNA reads TGTGCCAGTAGCACGATAGACAGACTCTCTGGAAACACCATATATTTT.

This clone occurred a few times. The chain uses TRBV11-2 and TRBJ2-5; TRBD1 matches at 9 bases. Germline loops: CDR1 SGHAT, CDR2 FQNNGV. V trimming: 1 base; J trimming: 8 bases; junction bases outside the gene matches: 5. This CDR3 is 14 amino acids long. This CDR3 is CASSLAWTGDTQYF. CDR3 nucleotides: TGTGCCAGCAGCTTAGCCTGGACAGGGGATACCCAGTACTTC.

This clone turned up a few times. The J gene is TRBJ2-7, the V gene TRBV6-6; perhaps TRBD1 as D (5 bases). Germline values: CDR1 MNHNY, CDR2 SVGAGI (reference sequence). V was clipped by 0 bases and J by 3 bases, with 9 bases between them. The CDR3 totals 14 residues. CDR3 in amino acids: CASSYSKQDYEQYV. DNA for the CDR3: TGTGCCAGCAGTTACTCGAAACAGGACTACGAGCAGTACGTC.

Here the CDR3 reads CATSRDVSETQYF. In DNA form, the CDR3 reads TGTGCCACCAGCAGAGATGTTTCGGAGACCCAGTACTTC. The rearrangement links TRBV15 to TRBJ2-5; no firm D call. The CDR3 has 13 amino acids. Trimming pared 0 bases from V and 5 bases from J, leaving 7 bases between. The germline CDR1 and CDR2 sequences are LNHNV and YYDKDF (reference sequence).

In its sample, this clone was seen a few times. The CDR3 here is CSQAYSSTDTQYF. In DNA, the CDR3 is TGCAGCCAGGCCTATTCTAGCACAGATACGCAGTATTTT. The chain joins TRBV29-1 to TRBJ2-3, with D unresolved. This CDR3 region has 13 residues. Between the trimmed V and J ends, which lost 8 bases and 0 bases, there was a span of 12 bases. Germline V CDR1 and CDR2: SQVTM, ANQGSEA.

The V call is TRBV10-2, the J call TRBJ1-5, with 7 positions matching TRBD1. The CDR3 covers 14 residues. Trimming at V came to 6 bases and at J to 1 base, leaving 3 bases not matched to a gene. Germline CDR1 is WSHSY and CDR2 is SAAADI. This CDR3 reads CASRQGPSNQPQHF. The CDR3, as DNA: TGCGCCAGCAGACAGGGGCCAAGCAATCAGCCCCAGCATTTT.

The table lists this clone with a few counts. CDR3 residues: CASRYGPKNEKLFF. CDR3 DNA: TGTGCCAGCAGATACGGTCCAAAAAATGAAAAACTGTTTTTT. The rearrangement links TRBV28 to TRBJ1-4; unclear D gene. The V gene lost 6 bases and the J gene lost 5 bases, with 13 bases spanning the gap. Germline V lookup: CDR1 MDHEN, CDR2 SYDVKM. CDR3 length: 14 amino acids.